Listed below are T cell receptor beta chains from one sample, sequenced in a study of blood T cell repertoires in COVID-19. Measured with immunoSEQ multiplex PCR; TCRdb has only the in-frame clones, and not every one. There are fewer than 85,000 clones in the sample; roughly 80% occur only once, and roughly 4.8% lies in the top ten. Material: peripheral blood. These receptors were taken from a woman at least 80 years old with active or convalescent COVID-19. CDR3s include the opening cysteine and the closing phenylalanine or tryptophan. The D gene is left open where the match is weak. A row's size may be missing; if present it is once, few, many or a size class.

V gene,clone size,D gene,J gene,CDR3 protein,CDR3 DNA
TRBV5-1,NA,TRBD1,TRBJ1-6,CASRTGGGSDSPLHF,TGCGCCAGTAGGACAGGGGGTGGTTCGGATTCACCCCTCCACTTT
TRBV4-2,NA,TRBD2,TRBJ2-3,CASSHPRGGGGTDTQYF,TGTGCCAGCAGCCACCCGAGAGGCGGGGGGGGTACAGATACGCAGTATTTT
TRBV3-1/TRBV3-2,NA,NA,TRBJ2-7,CASSQTRHRTSYEQYF,TGTGCCAGCAGCCAGACCCGGCACAGGACCTCCTACGAGCAGTACTTC
TRBV10-3,NA,NA,TRBJ2-1,CAGEVDYNEQFF,TGTGCCGGCGAGGTGGACTACAATGAGCAGTTCTTC
TRBV6-6,NA,NA,TRBJ1-2,CASSTSNSYGYTF,TGTGCCAGCAGCACTTCGAACAGCTATGGCTACACCTTC
TRBV28,NA,NA,TRBJ2-3,CASASGGDTQYF,TGTGCCAGCGCGTCAGGGGGGGATACGCAGTATTTT
TRBV5-1,once,NA,TRBJ1-6,CASSLGFGTTLHF,TGCGCCAGCAGCTTGGGTTTCGGGACAACCCTCCACTTT
TRBV24-1,NA,NA,TRBJ2-3,CATSDGGTDTQYF,TGTGCCACCAGTGATGGAGGCACAGATACGCAGTATTTT
TRBV24-1,NA,TRBD1,TRBJ2-5,CATSDPGTGNFQETQYF,TGTGCCACCAGTGACCCCGGGACAGGGAACTTCCAAGAGACCCAGTACTTC
TRBV7-9,NA,TRBD2,TRBJ2-7,CASSQSGGAAYEQYF,TGTGCCAGCAGCCAGAGCGGGGGGGCGGCCTACGAGCAGTACTTC
TRBV19,NA,TRBD2,TRBJ2-3,CASRASGRARSDTQYF,TGTGCCAGTAGGGCTAGCGGGAGGGCTCGTTCAGATACGCAGTATTTT
TRBV10-1,NA,TRBD2,TRBJ2-7,CASSEWASGHEQYF,TGCGCCAGCAGTGAATGGGCTAGCGGGCACGAGCAGTACTTC
TRBV4-3,NA,NA,TRBJ2-5,CASSQVLQETQYF,TGCGCCAGCAGCCAAGTTCTACAAGAGACCCAGTACTTC
TRBV28,NA,NA,TRBJ2-6,CASNGGVKSGANVLTF,TGTGCCAGCAACGGAGGAGTTAAGTCTGGGGCCAACGTCCTGACTTTC
TRBV18,NA,NA,TRBJ1-5,CASSTGFSNQPQHF,TGTGCCAGCTCAACGGGTTTTAGCAATCAGCCCCAGCATTTT
TRBV7-9,NA,NA,TRBJ2-7,CASSLLSGKLPYEQYF,TGTGCCAGCAGCTTGTTGAGCGGAAAGTTACCCTACGAGCAGTACTTC
TRBV18,few,TRBD2,TRBJ2-1,CASSPEVAGDNNEQFF,TGTGCCAGCTCACCAGAGGTAGCGGGGGATAACAATGAGCAGTTCTTC
TRBV5-1,NA,TRBD1,TRBJ2-5,CASSLGGTGTKETQYF,TGCGCCAGCAGCTTGGGCGGGACAGGGACCAAAGAGACCCAGTACTTC
TRBV13,NA,NA,TRBJ1-5,CASSFGGGQPQHF,TGTGCCAGCAGCTTCGGGGGGGGTCAGCCCCAGCATTTT
TRBV29-1,NA,TRBD1,TRBJ2-7,CSVGTDSYEQYF,TGCAGCGTCGGGACAGACTCCTACGAGCAGTACTTC
TRBV2,NA,TRBD1,TRBJ1-2,CASRMTGGGYTF,TGTGCCAGCAGGATGACAGGGGGTGGCTACACCTTC
TRBV30,NA,NA,TRBJ2-7,CAWSSQRLYEQYF,TGTGCCTGGAGTTCCCAACGACTTTACGAGCAGTACTTC